These 16 T cell receptor beta chains were sequenced from one sample in a study of T cell repertoires in cytomegalovirus infection. TCRdb used MiXCR to reprocess the reads, holding one entry per CDR3 protein. The table records about 190,000 distinct CDR3 sequences, 28% of them present only once. Sequencing was done on a sample of PBMCs. These receptors originate from a human donor in good health (CMV status not recorded). Some clones in this sample may be carry-over from other donors' samples.

The V call is TRBV11-1, the J call TRBJ1-1; 7 nucleotides line up with TRBD1. This CDR3 region has 15 residues. Looked up from germline, CDR1 is SGHAT and CDR2 is FQDESV (reference sequence). V lost 3 bases, J lost 0 bases, and 4 bases stayed unmatched. The CDR3 protein is CASSFRDSLNTEAFF. The CDR3 DNA reads TGTGCCAGCAGCTTCCGGGACAGCCTGAACACTGAAGCTTTCTTT. The variable domain in full, completed from reference TRBV11-1 and TRBJ1-1, reads EAEVAQSPRYKITEKSQAVAFWCDPISGHATLYWYRQILGQGPELLVQFQDESVVDDSQLPKDRFSAERLKGVDSTLKIQPAELGDSAMYLCASSFRDSLNTEAFFGQGTRLTVV.

The J gene is TRBJ2-7, the V gene TRBV20-1; 15 nucleotides agree with TRBD2. The germline V gene encodes CDR1 DFQATT and CDR2 SNEGSKA (reference sequence). V shed 2 bases, J shed 1 base, and the junction held 12 bases outside the gene matches. This CDR3 comprises 19 residues. This chain's CDR3 is CSARPLPGLAGGPSYEQYF. The DNA of the CDR3 is TGCAGTGCTAGACCCCTCCCGGGACTAGCGGGGGGACCATCCTACGAGCAGTACTTC.

This clonotype was recorded a few times. V is TRBV11-3 and J is TRBJ1-4; 8 nucleotides align to TRBD1. From germline, CDR1 is SGHNT and CDR2 YENEEA. The CDR3 contains 16 residues. With 1 base clipped from V and 8 bases from J, the junction kept 9 bases outside the gene matches. CDR3 sequence reads: CASSLVEDRVGEKLFF. The CDR3 nucleotides read TGTGCCAGCAGCTTAGTCGAGGACAGGGTCGGGGAAAAACTGTTTTTT.

This chain joins TRBV2 and TRBJ1-2, with D unclear. CDR3 length: 13 amino acids. Germline V gene data show CDR1 as SNHLY and CDR2 as FYNNEI. Trimming removed 6 bases from V and 9 bases from J, with 17 bases in between. The CDR3 here is CASSLRRIGSYTF. The CDR3 bases are TGTGCCAGCAGCCTTAGGCGGATCGGTAGCTACACCTTC.

This clonotype was counted a few times. The CDR3 is CASSGPSGGSYEQYF. CDR3 sequence (DNA): TGTGCCAGCAGTGGACCGAGCGGGGGCTCCTACGAGCAGTACTTC. The rearrangement links TRBV6-1 to TRBJ2-7; TRBD2 agrees at 8 bases. The CDR3 totals 15 residues. V trimming: 4 bases; J trimming: 0 bases; junction bases outside the gene matches: 5. The germline V gene has CDR1 MNHNS and CDR2 SASEGT.

This clonotype was picked up a small number of times. The gene calls are TRBV7-8 and TRBJ2-5, with TRBD2 as a possible D gene (6 bases). The V end was cut by 0 bases, the J end by 4 bases, with 15 bases between. Germline lookup yields CDR1 SGHVS and CDR2 FQNEAQ. The CDR3 is 16 residues long. The CDR3 loop reads CASSLAGGGMGETQYF. CDR3 DNA sequence: TGTGCCAGCAGCTTAGCGGGGGGTGGGATGGGAGAGACCCAGTACTTC.

This clonotype has just a few counts. The rearrangement joins TRBV5-5 to TRBJ1-6, with D possibly TRBD1 on 6 matching bases. CDR1 is SGHKS, CDR2 YYEKEE, per germline (reference sequence). Deletions cut 2 bases from V and 6 bases from J, with 12 bases between. This CDR3 is built from 15 residues. This CDR3 reads CASSFQGQPNSPLHF. For the CDR3, the DNA is TGTGCCAGCAGCTTTCAGGGGCAGCCTAATTCACCCCTCCACTTT.

In its sample, this clonotype was seen a few times. The V and J genes are TRBV10-2 and TRBJ1-5; D remains unclear. Trimming left V 6 bases short and J 6 bases short, with 12 bases between. Per the germline V gene, CDR1 is WSHSY and CDR2 is SAAADI. The length of the CDR3 is 13 residues. The DNA of the CDR3 is TGCGCCAGCAGCTCAACCGACGCTCAGCCCCAGCATTTT. Protein: CASSSTDAQPQHF.

The chain carries TRBV12-3 or TRBV12-4 and TRBJ1-1, with 8 bases fitting TRBD1. CDR3 size: 13 residues. Losses at the gene ends were 7 bases for V and 3 bases for J; bases not matched to a gene: 4. In nucleotides, the CDR3 is TGTGCCAGCATGCTACAGGGGGACACTGAAGCTTTCTTT. Protein: CASMLQGDTEAFF.

V usage is TRBV20-1 and J usage is TRBJ1-5, with D tentatively TRBD1 (5 bases). The V gene lost 2 bases and the J gene lost 0 bases, with 8 bases spanning the gap. The V gene's germline CDR1 is DFQATT and CDR2 SNEGSKA (reference sequence). The CDR3 loop spans 14 amino acids. CDR3 residues: CSARRGDSNQPQHF. DNA for the CDR3: TGCAGTGCTAGAAGAGGGGATAGCAATCAGCCCCAGCATTTT.

This clonotype was observed many times. V usage is TRBV18 and J usage is TRBJ1-5; D not certain. Germline CDR1 is KGHSH and CDR2 is LQKENI. This CDR3 has 16 residues. Trimming stripped 0 bases from V and 4 bases from J, with 13 bases between. The CDR3 DNA follows: TGTGCCAGCTCACCACCGGGGAGGCCGGGAAATCAGCCCCAGCATTTT. Translating it yields CASSPPGRPGNQPQHF.

This clonotype was counted only a few times. The gene calls are TRBV10-3 and TRBJ1-2; D might be TRBD1 (5 bases). This CDR3 has 13 amino acids. The V gene's germline CDR1 is ENHRY and CDR2 SYGVKD. Trimming stripped 5 bases from V and 8 bases from J, with 15 bases between. CDR3 sequence reads: CAISSPGAWGYTF. The CDR3 DNA reads as TGTGCCATCAGTTCCCCCGGGGCGTGGGGCTACACCTTC.

This clonotype was counted between two and nine times. V usage is TRBV5-4 and J usage is TRBJ2-4; a weak D match, TRBD1 (6 bases). Per the germline V gene, CDR1 is SGHNT and CDR2 is YYREEE (reference sequence). The length of the CDR3 is 13 residues. Between the trimmed V and J ends, which lost 4 bases and 9 bases, there was a span of 14 bases. The CDR3 region is CASSAGTISIQYF. The CDR3 DNA sequence: TGTGCCAGCAGCGCCGGGACAATATCCATTCAGTACTTC.

J is TRBJ2-3 and V is TRBV7-2; 15 nucleotides agree with TRBD2. Trimming at V came to 1 base and at J to 5 bases, leaving 4 bases not matched to a gene. Germline CDR1 is SGHTA and CDR2 is FQGNSA. CDR3 length: 17 amino acids. CDR3 sequence: CASSLGTSGGAVDTQYF. The CDR3 DNA follows: TGTGCCAGCAGCTTAGGGACTAGCGGGGGGGCGGTAGATACGCAGTATTTT. The complete variable domain, with remaining parts taken from reference TRBV7-2 and TRBJ2-3, reads GAGVSQSPSNKVTEKGKDVELRCDPISGHTALYWYRQSLGQGLEFLIYFQGNSAPDKSGLPSDRFSAERTGGSVSTLTIQRTQQEDSAVYLCASSLGTSGGAVDTQYFGPGTRLTVL.

V usage is TRBV12-3 or TRBV12-4 and J usage is TRBJ1-6, with a weak D call TRBD1 (6 bases). Trimming pared 3 bases from V and 9 bases from J, leaving 12 bases between. The length of the CDR3 is 14 residues. CDR3 in amino acids: CASSLGAGGSPLHF. The CDR3 bases are TGTGCCAGCAGTTTGGGGGCGGGGGGTTCACCCCTCCACTTT.

The rearrangement joins TRBV12-3 or TRBV12-4 to TRBJ1-1; the D is unclear. This CDR3 contains 11 residues. The V end lost 6 bases, the J end lost 2 bases, and 4 bases lay between the germline ends. CDR3 region: CASRLNTEAFF. In DNA form, the CDR3 reads TGTGCCAGCAGGTTAAACACTGAAGCTTTCTTT.